The 22 T cell receptor beta chains below were found in one sample sequenced in a study of graft-versus-host responses after intestinal transplantation. Their target antigens are unknown. Sequencing was performed with immunoSEQ multiplex PCR; in TCRdb, only in-frame clones are kept and a portion is missing. The data show about 130,000 clones, with nearly 95% seen just once and 0.19% held by the top ten. Sequencing used unstimulated CD4+ T cells sorted from spleen or lymph node cells, obtained before intestinal transplant. The receptor source for this set is a human donor who received an intestinal transplant.

The chain carries TRBV5-4 and TRBJ1-2; tentatively, D is TRBD1 (5 bases). Germline V lookup: CDR1 SGHNT, CDR2 YYREEE (reference sequence). Trimming took 0 bases from V and 4 from J, leaving 16 bases between them. CDR3 length equals 16 residues. CDR3 protein: CASSLDKMGPSYGYTF. The CDR3 DNA is TGTGCCAGCAGCTTGGACAAGATGGGGCCGAGCTATGGCTACACCTTC.

The gene calls are TRBV18 and TRBJ1-1; the D is unclear. Germline CDR1 is KGHSH and CDR2 is LQKENI. CDR3 length: 15 residues. V lost 0 bases and J 0 bases, leaving 8 bases between the germline ends. CDR3 nucleotide sequence: TGTGCCAGCTCACCACCGTCATCCATGAACACTGAAGCTTTCTTT. Translated: CASSPPSSMNTEAFF.

J is TRBJ2-7 and V is TRBV6-5; D might be TRBD1 (6 bases). CDR1 is MNHEY, CDR2 SVGAGI, per germline. The CDR3 sequence is 13 residues long. V lost 6 bases and J 2 bases, leaving 11 bases between the germline ends. CDR3 in amino acids: CASRLDRTYEQYF. The CDR3 DNA is TGTGCCAGCAGACTCGACAGGACCTACGAGCAGTACTTC.

This chain uses TRBV6-5 with TRBJ1-2, with D possibly TRBD1 on 6 matching bases. CDR3 length equals 13 residues. In germline, CDR1 is MNHEY, CDR2 SVGAGI. V lost 6 bases to trimming and J lost 5 bases, with 13 bases between them. CDR3 nucleotide sequence: TGTGCCAGCAGCTCCGGGCAGGGGTATGGCTACACCTTC. Its protein product is CASSSGQGYGYTF.

This rearrangement joins TRBV10-3 to TRBJ1-5; weak D call: TRBD1 (5 bases). Germline V gene sequence: CDR1 ENHRY, CDR2 SYGVKD. Trimming took 10 bases from V and 7 from J, leaving 20 bases between them. CDR3 size: 14 residues. The CDR3, as DNA: TGTGCCAGGCGGGGGGAGGGTAATAGCCAGCCCCAGCATTTT. Amino acids: CARRGEGNSQPQHF.

The rearrangement joins TRBV5-1 to TRBJ1-1; TRBD1 matches 9 bases. The length of the CDR3 is 17 residues. Germline V gene data show CDR1 as SGHRS and CDR2 as YFSETQ. The ends lost 4 bases at V and 4 bases at J; junction bases unmatched: 14. DNA of the CDR3: TGCGCCAGCAGCGGTGGACAGGGGATGGGGATGGGCACTGAAGCTTTCTTT. It encodes CASSGGQGMGMGTEAFF.

The rearrangement links TRBV4-1 to TRBJ2-5, with D possibly TRBD2 on 6 matching bases. This CDR3 is 14 amino acids long. V was pared by 3 bases and J by 2 bases, with 10 bases between. From germline, CDR1 is MGHRA and CDR2 YSYEKL. The CDR3 spells CASSQSGVQETQYF. CDR3 nucleotide sequence: TGCGCCAGCAGCCAGTCGGGAGTACAAGAGACCCAGTACTTC.

This clone occurred once. CDR3 sequence: CASSFLQGSGYTF. The CDR3 DNA is TGTGCCAGCAGCTTCCTGCAGGGTTCGGGCTACACCTTC. V usage is TRBV11-2 and J usage is TRBJ1-2; maybe TRBD1 (5 bases). Germline CDR1 reads SGHAT; CDR2 reads FQNNGV. V lost 3 bases to trimming and J lost 8 bases, with 13 bases between them. This CDR3 has 13 amino acids.

The chain combines TRBV7-9 with TRBJ2-1; possible D gene TRBD2, 6 bases. Germline V gene lookup returns CDR1 SEHNR and CDR2 FQNEAQ (reference sequence). The CDR3 loop spans 16 amino acids. Trimming removed 5 bases at V and 4 bases at J, with 18 bases between. CDR3 amino acids: CASSPLGGKLYNEQFF. CDR3 in DNA: TGTGCCAGCAGCCCTCTGGGCGGGAAATTATACAATGAGCAGTTCTTC.

V and J are TRBV5-1 and TRBJ2-5; 7 nucleotides match TRBD1. The DNA end is a closer match to TRBJ2-7, so the J assignment may be wrong. The CDR3 consists of 15 residues. Germline V gives CDR1 SGHRS, CDR2 YFSETQ. Here the CDR3 DNA reads TGCGCCAGCAGCCGCCTCCAGGGACAGTCCTACGAGCAGTACTTC. It yields the protein CASSRLQGQSYEQYF.

The genes are TRBV18 and TRBJ2-7; D remains unclear. The germline gives CDR1 KGHSH, CDR2 LQKENI. The length of the CDR3 is 16 residues. The V end was cut by 0 bases, the J end by 0 bases, with 12 bases between. The CDR3 DNA reads TGTGCCAGCTCACCACCGAGGCGGAACCCCTCCTACGAGCAGTACTTC. Amino acids: CASSPPRRNPSYEQYF. The whole variable domain, remainder taken from reference TRBV18 and TRBJ2-7, is NAGVMQNPRHLVRRRGQEARLRCSPMKGHSHVYWYRQLPEEGLKFMVYLQKENIIDESGMPKERFSAEFPKEGPSILRIQQVVRGDSAAYFCASSPPRRNPSYEQYFGPGTRLTVT.

Written as DNA, the CDR3 is TGTGCCAGCAGCCAAGTTTCCACCGGGAGCAATCAGCCCCAGCATTTT. The encoded protein is CASSQVSTGSNQPQHF. The rearrangement joins TRBV4-2 to TRBJ1-5; D not certain. Germline CDR1 is LGHNA and CDR2 is YNFKEQ. Trimming removed 1 base from V and 1 base from J, with 11 bases in between. There are 16 residues in the CDR3.

The V call is TRBV7-9, the J call TRBJ2-2, with TRBD2 as a possible D gene (5 bases). With 4 bases removed from V and 8 bases from J, the gap between germline ends came to 11 bases. This CDR3 spans 13 amino acids. The germline CDR1 and CDR2 sequences are SEHNR and FQNEAQ (reference sequence). The CDR3 DNA reads as TGTGCCAGCAGCTCCCGGGGAGCAGGGGAGCTGTTTTTT. This translates into CASSSRGAGELFF.

The chain has TRBV7-8 and TRBJ1-1, with D possibly matching TRBD1 (5 bases). CDR1 is SGHVS and CDR2 is FQNEAQ in the germline V gene. The length of the CDR3 is 15 residues. Trimming shortened V by 5 bases and J by 3 bases, and 16 bases separated the two germline ends. CDR3 protein: CASSPSRGWDTEAFF. The CDR3 bases are TGTGCCAGCAGCCCGTCAAGGGGATGGGACACTGAAGCTTTCTTT. The whole variable domain, remainder taken from reference TRBV7-8 and TRBJ1-1, is GAGVSQSPRYKVAKRGQDVALRCDPISGHVSLFWYQQALGQGPEFLTYFQNEAQLDKSGLPSDRFFAERPEGSVSTLKIQRTQQEDSAVYLCASSPSRGWDTEAFFGQGTRLTVV.

This clone appeared a single time. V and J are TRBV4-2 and TRBJ2-7; 7 positions match TRBD1. The germline CDR1 and CDR2 sequences are LGHNA and YNFKEQ. The CDR3 has 15 amino acids. After removal of 5 bases from V and 0 bases from J, the junction contained 7 bases not matched to a gene. The CDR3 sequence is CASSNRQGGSYEQYF. The CDR3 DNA reads TGTGCCAGCAGCAACCGACAGGGCGGCTCCTACGAGCAGTACTTC.

The chain combines TRBV4-2 with TRBJ2-1; the D gene is possibly TRBD2 (6 bases). Trimming pared 0 bases from V and 8 bases from J, leaving 11 bases between. This CDR3 spans 14 amino acids. From germline, CDR1 is LGHNA and CDR2 YNFKEQ. The DNA of the CDR3 is TGTGCCAGCAGCCAAGAGGGGGGTCCGGATGAGCAGTTCTTC. The encoded protein is CASSQEGGPDEQFF.

This chain connects TRBV5-7 to TRBJ2-5; D could derive from TRBD1 or TRBD2 (7 bases each). TRBV5-7 is an open reading frame, and its role is uncertain. Trimming removed 4 bases from V and 3 bases from J, with 16 bases in between. The CDR3 is 15 residues long. The CDR3 DNA sequence: TGTGCCAGCAGCCCGGGGGGAGGGGGCAAAGAGACCCAGTACTTC. This codes for CASSPGGGGKETQYF.

The rearrangement links TRBV6-1 to TRBJ1-5; possible D gene TRBD1, 5 bases. CDR1 MNHNS and CDR2 SASEGT come from the germline V gene. The CDR3 runs 13 residues. V shed 6 bases and J shed 5 bases, with 11 bases lying between them. CDR3 loop: CASRGGVDQPQHF. In DNA form, the CDR3 reads TGTGCCAGCAGAGGAGGGGTTGATCAGCCCCAGCATTTT.

The V gene is TRBV30, the J gene TRBJ1-5, with TRBD1 identical over 7 bases. The length of the CDR3 is 19 residues. The J segment lost 2 bases and the V segment lost 8 bases, leaving 24 bases of the junction unmatched. Germline CDR1 is GTSNPN and CDR2 is SVGIG (reference sequence). This chain's CDR3 is CARETGLPGTVVGNQPQHF. The CDR3 bases are TGTGCCCGGGAAACGGGATTGCCGGGGACAGTGGTAGGCAATCAGCCCCAGCATTTT. Variable domain in full (rest from reference TRBV30 and TRBJ1-5): SQTIHQWPATLVQPVGSPLSLECTVEGTSNPNLYWYRQAAGRGLQLLFYSVGIGQISSEVPQNLSASRPQDRQFILSSKKLLLSDSGFYLCARETGLPGTVVGNQPQHFGDGTRLSIL.

This chain connects TRBV7-2 to TRBJ2-1; D is ambiguous. Germline CDR1 SGHTA, CDR2 FQGNSA. There are 15 residues in the CDR3. V was shortened by 5 bases and J by 0 bases, with 11 bases between the two germline ends. The DNA of the CDR3 is TGTGCCAGCAGCCCCATGGGCCTCTCCTACAATGAGCAGTTCTTC. It translates to CASSPMGLSYNEQFF.

V gene TRBV5-4 combines with J gene TRBJ1-1, with D perhaps matching TRBD1 (5 bases). V was clipped by 6 bases and J by 7 bases, with 10 bases between them. The CDR3 totals 11 residues. Germline values: CDR1 SGHNT, CDR2 YYREEE (reference sequence). The CDR3, as DNA: TGTGCCAGCAACGCGGGGGTTGAAGCTTTCTTT. Its protein product is CASNAGVEAFF.

V gene TRBV9 combines with J gene TRBJ2-3; possible D gene TRBD2, 6 bases. V lost 4 bases and J lost 1, with 16 bases in between. In germline, CDR1 is SGDLS, CDR2 YYNGEE. The CDR3 consists of 16 residues. The CDR3 DNA reads as TGTGCCAGCAGCCTCGGGGTGGCTAGCGGCACAGATACGCAGTATTTT. Its translation is CASSLGVASGTDTQYF.